Below are 3 T cell receptor beta chains sequenced from a single sample in a study of T cells in Graves' hyperthyroidism and ophthalmopathy. Researchers amplified the TCR beta CDR3 regions from RNA transcripts. In the first-round RT-PCR of the TCR CDR3, the HTBI primer set was used. MiXCR, run by TCRdb on the multiplex PCR reads, gives a single entry per CDR3 protein. Found here are more than 450,000 distinct CDR3 sequences, 12% to 15% of them singletons; the top ten hold roughly 13%. The sample taken for sequencing was blood. These receptors came from a woman aged 35 to 49 with Graves' hyperthyroidism.

A word on this clonotype: Since a much larger clone is just one base distant, this may be a read error. The genes are TRBV13 and TRBJ2-1; possibly TRBD1 or TRBD2 for D (7 bases each). V shed 5 bases and J shed 11 bases, with 25 bases lying between them. Germline CDR1 and CDR2: PRHDT and FYEKMQ (reference sequence). CDR3 length: 16 residues. Here the CDR3 reads CASSNPSNQGGNKQFF. Here the CDR3 DNA reads TGTGCCAGCAGCAACCCTAGCAACCAGGGGGGGAATAAGCAGTTCTTC.

This clonotype has just a few counts. J is TRBJ1-1 and V is TRBV19; D remains unclear. Looked up from germline, CDR1 is LNHDA and CDR2 is SQIVND (reference sequence). V lost 1 base and J lost 1, with 7 bases in between. This CDR3 comprises 14 residues. In DNA form, the CDR3 reads TGTGCCAGTAGTATAGCCGGGCAGAACACTGAAGCTTTCTTT. Protein sequence: CASSIAGQNTEAFF.

This clonotype was counted many times. V is TRBV28 and J is TRBJ2-7; D is undetermined. Trimming took off 2 bases at V and 3 bases at J, with 11 bases between the two ends. This CDR3 spans 14 amino acids. Germline lookup yields CDR1 MDHEN and CDR2 SYDVKM. The DNA of the CDR3 is TGTGCCAGCAGTTTAACGCCTACCAACTACGAGCAGTACTTC. Encoded protein: CASSLTPTNYEQYF.